The 29 T cell receptor beta chains reported below all come from one sample, sequenced in a study of T cells after posttransplantation cyclophosphamide. Produced via immunoSEQ multiplex PCR; TCRdb's table is partial and in-frame only. This set yields roughly 42,000 clones and no singletons; the top ten hold approximately 5%. The sequencing input was PBMCs. The source is a woman aged 45-59 years in good health and a related stem cell transplant donor.

This clone was recorded at least ten times. The chain uses TRBV7-9 and TRBJ1-2, with D possibly being TRBD1 (5 bases). The CDR3 spans 12 residues. V dropped 4 bases and J dropped 6 bases, with 9 bases sitting between them. CDR1 is SEHNR, CDR2 FQNEAQ, per germline (reference sequence). As DNA, the CDR3 is TGTGCCAGCAGCTCCCGACAGCATGGCTACACCTTC. Its protein product is CASSSRQHGYTF.

This clone was counted ten times or more. The CDR3: CASSLSGTGTSEAFF. In DNA form, the CDR3 reads TGTGCCAGCAGCCTGAGCGGGACAGGGACCAGTGAAGCTTTCTTT. The chain is built from TRBV7-9 and TRBJ1-1; 9 positions agree with TRBD1. The J segment lost 7 bases and the V segment lost 5 bases, leaving 11 bases of the junction unmatched. Germline V CDR1 and CDR2: SEHNR, FQNEAQ (reference sequence). This CDR3 has 15 amino acids.

This clone was seen at least ten times. The chain is built from TRBV14 and TRBJ1-1, with D possibly being TRBD1 (5 bases). V gave up 1 base and J gave up 6 bases, with 15 bases separating them. The germline V gene has CDR1 SGHDN and CDR2 FVKESK. CDR3 length equals 15 residues. The CDR3: CASSQGRVLGAEAFF. The CDR3 DNA reads TGTGCCAGCAGCCAAGGAAGGGTCCTAGGGGCTGAAGCTTTCTTT.

This clone was seen at least ten times. The gene calls are TRBV10-3 and TRBJ2-1; 8 positions agree with TRBD1. With V trimmed by 4 bases and J by 6 bases, 5 bases remained unmatched. Germline CDR1 is ENHRY and CDR2 is SYGVKD. The CDR3 runs to 14 residues. The CDR3 coding sequence is TGTGCCATCAGTGGGACAGGGATTGGCAATGAGCAGTTCTTC. Its translation is CAISGTGIGNEQFF.

This clone has ten or more counts. This chain joins TRBV5-1 and TRBJ2-1; the D is unclear. This CDR3 comprises 12 residues. V was shortened by 4 bases and J by 4 bases, with 6 bases between the two germline ends. Per germline, CDR1 SGHRS and CDR2 YFSETQ. CDR3 protein: CASSLSYNEQFF. Written as DNA, the CDR3 is TGCGCCAGCAGCCTGTCTTACAATGAGCAGTTCTTC.

This clone was seen many times. The chain uses TRBV6-5 and TRBJ1-1; D not certain. Germline-derived CDR1 and CDR2 are MNHEY and SVGAGI. The CDR3 is 14 residues long. Trimming left V 1 base short and J 2 bases short, with 8 bases between. CDR3 loop: CASSYFAANTEAFF. As DNA, the CDR3 is TGTGCCAGCAGTTACTTTGCGGCCAACACTGAAGCTTTCTTT.

This clone was recorded at least ten times. The chain carries TRBV7-2 and TRBJ2-7, with D unclear. Trimming shortened V by 5 bases and J by 2 bases, and 13 bases separated the two germline ends. The CDR3 sequence is 14 residues long. Germline V gene data show CDR1 as SGHTA and CDR2 as FQGNSA. The CDR3 spells CASSQSASPYEQYF. As DNA, the CDR3 is TGTGCCAGCAGCCAAAGCGCCTCACCCTACGAGCAGTACTTC. Combining the CDR3 with reference TRBV7-2 and TRBJ2-7 gives the whole variable domain GAGVSQSPSNKVTEKGKDVELRCDPISGHTALYWYRQSLGQGLEFLIYFQGNSAPDKSGLPSDRFSAERTGGSVSTLTIQRTQQEDSAVYLCASSQSASPYEQYFGPGTRLTVT.

The V gene is TRBV28, the J gene TRBJ1-2; 8 nucleotides match TRBD1. Looked up from germline, CDR1 is MDHEN and CDR2 is SYDVKM. The J segment lost 4 bases and the V segment lost 6 bases, leaving 28 bases of the junction unmatched. There are 21 residues in the CDR3. The DNA of the CDR3 is TGTGCCAGCAGCACATTGACTGTAACATTGTGGGGACAGGAGGAGGCCTATGGCTACACCTTC. Translated, it gives CASSTLTVTLWGQEEAYGYTF.

This clone was seen ten or more times. In DNA form, the CDR3 reads TGTGCCAGCAGTGAAGACCTAGCGGGAAGTAGGACTGAAGCTTTCTTT. The encoded protein is CASSEDLAGSRTEAFF. The rearrangement links TRBV2 to TRBJ1-1; D gene uncertain. Germline-derived CDR1 and CDR2 are SNHLY and FYNNEI. CDR3 length: 16 amino acids. V lost 1 base and J lost 5, with 17 bases in between.

This clone was seen many times. The rearrangement links TRBV7-8 to TRBJ1-4; 10 bases align to TRBD1. J gave up 8 bases and V 6 bases, and 6 bases lay outside the gene matches. The CDR3 has 14 residues. Germline values: CDR1 SGHVS, CDR2 FQNEAQ. Here the CDR3 DNA reads TGTGCCAGCAGACGAGGACAGGGGGGAGAAAAACTGTTTTTT. Protein: CASRRGQGGEKLFF.

This clone was seen at least ten times. The V call is TRBV10-3, the J call TRBJ1-1; D call uncertain. V lost 0 bases to trimming and J lost 4 bases, with 15 bases between them. This CDR3 comprises 16 residues. Germline values: CDR1 ENHRY, CDR2 SYGVKD. The CDR3 DNA follows: TGTGCCATCAGTGAGTCGGCACCGGGTAGCGGCACTGAAGCTTTCTTT. Translated, it gives CAISESAPGSGTEAFF.

This clone was detected many times. The CDR3 spells CASCRGANEKLFF. CDR3 in DNA: TGTGCCAGCTGTCGGGGAGCTAATGAAAAACTGTTTTTT. The chain uses TRBV2 and TRBJ1-4; D call uncertain. Between the trimmed V and J ends, which lost 8 bases and 3 bases, there was a span of 10 bases. CDR3 length equals 13 residues. The V gene's germline CDR1 is SNHLY and CDR2 FYNNEI.

Ten or more counts support this clone. The chain uses TRBV28 and TRBJ2-5; 10 bases line up with TRBD1. With V trimmed by 6 bases and J by 6 bases, 10 bases remained unmatched. CDR3 length: 15 residues. Germline lookup yields CDR1 MDHEN and CDR2 SYDVKM. This chain's CDR3 is CASRPWDRGEKTQYF. CDR3 DNA sequence: TGTGCCAGCAGGCCTTGGGACAGGGGAGAAAAGACCCAGTACTTC. Looking up the rest from reference TRBV28 and TRBJ2-5 gives the full variable domain: DVKVTQSSRYLVKRTGEKVFLECVQDMDHENMFWYRQDPGLGLRLIYFSYDVKMKEKGDIPEGYSVSREKKERFSLILESASTNQTSMYLCASRPWDRGEKTQYFGPGTRLLVL.

This clone was seen a handful of times. CDR3 sequence: CASSLTGTGNLNEQFF. Written as DNA, the CDR3 is TGCGCCAGCAGCTTGACCGGGACAGGCAACCTCAATGAGCAGTTCTTC. The chain employs TRBV5-1 and TRBJ2-1, with 8 bases aligning to TRBD1. The CDR3 spans 16 residues. Losses at the gene ends were 1 base for V and 6 bases for J; bases not matched to a gene: 9. Germline lookup yields CDR1 SGHRS and CDR2 YFSETQ.

This clone appeared many times. The J gene is TRBJ2-1, the V gene TRBV5-1, with TRBD2 identical over 10 bases. Trimming took 3 bases from V and 0 from J; bases not matched to a gene: 15. Germline V gene sequence: CDR1 SGHRS, CDR2 YFSETQ. The CDR3 runs to 20 residues. CDR3 protein: CASSSLAGGTLRSSYNEQFF. The CDR3 nucleotides are TGCGCCAGCAGCTCCTTAGCGGGGGGTACTCTAAGGAGCTCCTACAATGAGCAGTTCTTC.

At least ten counts were recorded for this clone. The chain combines TRBV7-9 with TRBJ2-3, with D perhaps TRBD2 (5 bases). V lost 1 base, J lost 2 bases, and 22 bases lay in between. The CDR3 has 19 amino acids. Germline V gene sequence: CDR1 SEHNR, CDR2 FQNEAQ (reference sequence). CDR3 bases: TGTGCCAGCAGCTTAGAAGGTGGGGAACTAGTTCAATTCACAGATACGCAGTATTTT. This sequence encodes CASSLEGGELVQFTDTQYF.

In this sample, this clone turned up many times. The CDR3 loop reads CATSRDQGLGASSYEQYF. The CDR3 DNA reads TGTGCCACCAGCAGAGATCAGGGCTTAGGGGCGAGCTCCTACGAGCAGTACTTC. The chain carries TRBV15 and TRBJ2-7, with D maybe TRBD1 (5 bases). The CDR3 is 18 residues long. Trimming shortened V by 0 bases and J by 0 bases, and 18 bases separated the two germline ends. Germline assignment: CDR1 LNHNV and CDR2 YYDKDF (reference sequence).

This clone was detected ten times or more. The chain carries TRBV5-6 and TRBJ2-3; D perhaps matches TRBD2 (6 bases). Germline CDR1 and CDR2: SGHDT and YYEEEE. This CDR3 is 11 amino acids long. V shed 5 bases and J shed 8 bases, with 9 bases lying between them. In nucleotides, the CDR3 is TGTGCCAGCAGATTCGGGGGTACGCAGTATTTT. It is translated as CASRFGGTQYF.

This clone was counted ten times or more. The chain couples TRBV4-1 to TRBJ1-1; D is unresolved. The CDR3 covers 14 residues. Germline V lookup: CDR1 MGHRA, CDR2 YSYEKL. Trimming pared 0 bases from V and 4 bases from J, leaving 9 bases between. As DNA, the CDR3 is TGCGCCAGCAGCCAAGATCGCTGGAGCACTGAAGCTTTCTTT. Its translation is CASSQDRWSTEAFF.

As to this clone: Given a much more abundant clone one base away, this may be a read error. This chain joins TRBV7-2 and TRBJ2-1, with 14 bases identical to TRBD2. Looked up from germline, CDR1 is SGHTA and CDR2 is FQGNSA. The CDR3 is made up of 17 amino acids. In nucleotides, the CDR3 is TGTGTCAGCAGCTTAGGCGGACTAGCGGGGGGATTGAATGAGCAGTTCTTC. This encodes CVSSLGGLAGGLNEQFF.

This clone was seen ten or more times. V is TRBV10-1 and J is TRBJ1-2, with D hard to call. Germline V gene data show CDR1 as WNHNN and CDR2 as SYGVQD (reference sequence). CDR3 length: 16 amino acids. Between the trimmed V and J ends, which lost 2 bases and 4 bases, there was a span of 17 bases. CDR3 in DNA: TGCGCCAGCAGTGAGCGGGTTTGGCAGCTACCCTATGGCTACACCTTC. Translation gives CASSERVWQLPYGYTF.

Ten or more counts support this clone. J is TRBJ1-5 and V is TRBV9, with 8 positions matching TRBD1. The V and J ends lost 4 bases and 2 bases, in that order; junction bases with no gene match: 17. Germline CDR1 and CDR2: SGDLS and YYNGEE. CDR3 length equals 19 residues. The CDR3 is CASSSADSGGAGGNQPQHF. The CDR3 nucleotides read TGTGCCAGCAGCTCGGCCGATTCAGGGGGCGCAGGGGGCAATCAGCCCCAGCATTTT.

This clone is medium-sized in the sample. V gene TRBV28 combines with J gene TRBJ1-1; 10 nucleotides align to TRBD1. The trim removed 4 bases at V and 0 bases at J, leaving 8 bases unmatched. Germline V gene sequence: CDR1 MDHEN, CDR2 SYDVKM. This CDR3 has 17 residues. CDR3 protein: CASSSLGQGTLNTEAFF. The CDR3 DNA reads TGTGCCAGCAGTTCCCTGGGACAGGGGACCTTGAACACTGAAGCTTTCTTT.

There are many counts of this clone. The V call is TRBV5-1, the J call TRBJ2-7, with TRBD1 as a possible D gene (5 bases). This CDR3 is 14 amino acids long. Germline CDR1 reads SGHRS; CDR2 reads YFSETQ. V lost 0 bases to trimming and J lost 5 bases, with 12 bases between them. The CDR3 nucleotides are TGCGCCAGCAGCTTGGCCGGGCAGGGTAACGAGCAGTACTTC. This encodes CASSLAGQGNEQYF.

This clone was seen many times. This chain joins TRBV5-4 and TRBJ1-2; no clear D gene. Germline-derived CDR1 and CDR2 are SGHNT and YYREEE (reference sequence). This CDR3 comprises 16 residues. V lost 6 bases to trimming and J lost 8 bases, with 26 bases between them. CDR3 sequence reads: CASTSPLSPERGGYTF. The CDR3 DNA reads TGTGCCAGCACCTCACCCCTCAGCCCCGAGAGAGGAGGCTACACCTTC.

The table lists this clone with many counts. The chain is built from TRBV9 and TRBJ2-7, with 8 bases aligning to TRBD1. The CDR3 consists of 16 residues. Germline V gene data show CDR1 as SGDLS and CDR2 as YYNGEE. V shed 0 bases and J 2 bases; nucleotides not matched to a gene: 7. The CDR3 DNA is TGTGCCAGCAGCGTAGAACATCGGGACAGGACCTACGAGCAGTACTTC. Protein sequence: CASSVEHRDRTYEQYF.

The sample holds a few counts of this clone. The gene calls are TRBV11-1 and TRBJ2-5; tentatively, D is TRBD1 (5 bases). The J call may be wrong; the DNA end is better matched by TRBJ2-7. This CDR3 region has 14 residues. Germline loops: CDR1 SGHAT, CDR2 FQDESV (reference sequence). The CDR3: CASSLDRTSYEQYF. For the CDR3, the DNA is TGTGCCAGCAGCCTAGACAGAACCTCATACGAGCAGTACTTC.

This clone came up many times. V usage is TRBV2 and J usage is TRBJ2-1; 10 nucleotides line up with TRBD2. The germline V gene has CDR1 SNHLY and CDR2 FYNNEI. The CDR3 covers 16 residues. Trimming at V came to 3 bases and at J to 0 bases, leaving 2 bases not matched to a gene. The DNA for the CDR3 is TGTGCCAGCAGTGATGCTAGCGGGAGCTCCTACAATGAGCAGTTCTTC. Residues: CASSDASGSSYNEQFF. The variable domain in full, completed from reference TRBV2 and TRBJ2-1, reads EPEVTQTPSHQVTQMGQEVILRCVPISNHLYFYWYRQILGQKVEFLVSFYNNEISEKSEIFDDQFSVERPDGSNFTLKIRSTKLEDSAMYFCASSDASGSSYNEQFFGPGTRLTVL.

This clone was counted ten times or more. V usage is TRBV19 and J usage is TRBJ2-2; TRBD2 is a possible D gene (6 bases). This CDR3 is 14 amino acids long. The V and J ends lost 4 bases and 6 bases respectively, with 12 bases between them. Germline CDR1 and CDR2: LNHDA and SQIVND (reference sequence). This CDR3 is CASSKMGGAGELFF. CDR3 nucleotides: TGTGCCAGTAGTAAAATGGGGGGAGCCGGGGAGCTGTTTTTT.